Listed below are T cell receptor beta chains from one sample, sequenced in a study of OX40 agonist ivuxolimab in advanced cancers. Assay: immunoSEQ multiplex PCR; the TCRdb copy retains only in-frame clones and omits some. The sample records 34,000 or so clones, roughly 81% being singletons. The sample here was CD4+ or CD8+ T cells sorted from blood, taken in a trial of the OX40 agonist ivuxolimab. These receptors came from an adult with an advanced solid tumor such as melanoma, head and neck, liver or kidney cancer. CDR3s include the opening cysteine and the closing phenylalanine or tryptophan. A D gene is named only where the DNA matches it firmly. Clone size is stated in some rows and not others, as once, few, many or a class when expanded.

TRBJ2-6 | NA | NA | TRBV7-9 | CASSGGTTGANVLTF | TGTGCCAGCAGCGGAGGGACAACTGGGGCCAACGTCCTGACTTTC
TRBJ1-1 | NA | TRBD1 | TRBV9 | CASSGDRGRSVAFF | TGTGCCAGCAGCGGGGACAGGGGGCGATCGGTAGCTTTCTTT
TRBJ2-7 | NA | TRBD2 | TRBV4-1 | CASSQVLAGANRSSYEQYF | TGCGCCAGCAGCCAAGTGCTAGCGGGTGCCAATAGATCCTCCTACGAGCAGTACTTC
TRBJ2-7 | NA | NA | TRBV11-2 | CASSLADYSYEQYF | TGTGCCAGCAGCTTAGCGGACTACTCCTACGAGCAGTACTTC
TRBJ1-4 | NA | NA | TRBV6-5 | CASRHREKNEKLFF | TGTGCCAGCAGACACAGGGAGAAGAATGAAAAACTGTTTTTT
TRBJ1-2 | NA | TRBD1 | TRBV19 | CASGTIDRVYGYTF | TGTGCCAGTGGAACGATAGACAGGGTCTATGGCTACACCTTC
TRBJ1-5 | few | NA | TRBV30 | CAWSVDSNQPQHF | TGTGCCTGGAGTGTAGATTCCAATCAGCCCCAGCATTTT
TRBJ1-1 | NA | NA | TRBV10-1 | CASSESLQGRAFF | TGCGCCAGCAGTGAGTCTTTACAGGGTCGAGCTTTCTTT
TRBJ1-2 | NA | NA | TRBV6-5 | CASRLTVNYGYTF | TGTGCCAGCAGACTCACAGTGAACTATGGCTACACCTTC
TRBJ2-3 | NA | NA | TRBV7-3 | CASSEDRHSADTQYF | TGTGCCAGCAGCGAGGACAGACATTCAGCGGATACGCAGTATTTT
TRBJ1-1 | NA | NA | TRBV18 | CASSPPETKIGTEAFF | TGTGCCAGCTCACCACCTGAGACAAAGATCGGCACTGAAGCTTTCTTT
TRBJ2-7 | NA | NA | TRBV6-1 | CASGTALYEQYF | TGTGCCAGCGGGACCGCACTCTACGAGCAGTACTTC
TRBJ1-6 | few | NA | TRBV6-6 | CASENRPLEPLHF | TGTGCCAGCGAAAATCGTCCTCTTGAGCCCCTCCACTTT
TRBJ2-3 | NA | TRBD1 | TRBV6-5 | CASSIGQGASDTQYF | TGTGCCAGCAGTATAGGACAGGGGGCTTCAGATACGCAGTATTTT
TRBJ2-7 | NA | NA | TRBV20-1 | CSAPGGEQYF | TGCAGTGCCCCCGGCGGCGAGCAGTACTTC
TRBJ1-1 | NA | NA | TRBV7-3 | CASSLGSENTEAFF | TGTGCCAGCAGCTTAGGATCAGAGAACACTGAAGCTTTCTTT
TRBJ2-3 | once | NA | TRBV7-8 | CASSPGRGVSTDTQYF | TGTGCCAGCAGCCCTGGTAGGGGGGTTAGCACAGATACGCAGTATTTT
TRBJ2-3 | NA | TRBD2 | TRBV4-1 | CASSPLWGLAGGSSTDTQYF | TGCGCCAGCAGCCCCCTGTGGGGACTAGCGGGGGGATCTAGCACAGATACGCAGTATTTT
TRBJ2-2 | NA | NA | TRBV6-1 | CASKGSPNTGELFF | TGTGCCAGCAAAGGCAGCCCGAACACCGGGGAGCTGTTTTTT
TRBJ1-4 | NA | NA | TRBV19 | CASMGPNEKLFF | TGTGCCAGTATGGGCCCAAATGAAAAACTGTTTTTT
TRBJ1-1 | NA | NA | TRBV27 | CASSLAGSGTEAFF | TGTGCCAGCAGTTTAGCGGGGTCAGGCACTGAAGCTTTCTTT
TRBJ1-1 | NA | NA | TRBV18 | CASSPEEKGKAFF | TGTGCCAGCTCACCAGAAGAGAAGGGGAAGGCTTTCTTT
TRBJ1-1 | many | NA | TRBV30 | CAWSVLFGQRRNTEAFF | TGTGCCTGGAGTGTTCTGTTCGGGCAGCGAAGGAACACTGAAGCTTTCTTT
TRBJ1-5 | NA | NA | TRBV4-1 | CASSQASGAGNQPQHF | TGCGCCAGCAGCCAAGCCTCAGGGGCGGGCAATCAGCCCCAGCATTTT
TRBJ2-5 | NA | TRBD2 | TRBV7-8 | CASSPRGGVGGGQETQYF | TGTGCCAGCAGCCCCCGGGGGGGAGTGGGAGGGGGCCAAGAGACCCAGTACTTC
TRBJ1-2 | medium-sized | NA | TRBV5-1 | CASSFAGRGDGYTF | TGCGCCAGCAGCTTCGCCGGACGGGGGGACGGCTACACCTTC
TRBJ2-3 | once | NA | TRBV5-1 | CASSLDSGASTDTQYF | TGCGCCAGCAGCTTGGATTCCGGTGCCAGCACAGATACGCAGTATTTT
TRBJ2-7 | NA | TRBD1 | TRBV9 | CASSQTGASYEQYF | TGTGCCAGCAGTCAGACAGGGGCGTCCTACGAGCAGTACTTC
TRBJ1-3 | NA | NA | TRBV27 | CASSSSHGNTIYF | TGTGCCAGCAGTTCTAGCCATGGAAACACCATATATTTT
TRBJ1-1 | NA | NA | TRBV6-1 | CASSEQRQGTEAFF | TGTGCCAGCAGTGAGCAGCGGCAGGGCACTGAAGCTTTCTTT
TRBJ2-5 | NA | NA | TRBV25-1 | CASSEGGGPRTQYF | TGTGCCAGCAGTGAAGGGGGCGGTCCAAGGACCCAGTACTTC
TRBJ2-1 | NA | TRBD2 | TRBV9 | CASSSQRLAGQFEQFF | TGTGCCAGCAGCTCTCAACGACTAGCGGGGCAGTTTGAGCAGTTCTTC
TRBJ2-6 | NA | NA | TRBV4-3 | CASSQTITSSGANVLTF | TGCGCCAGCAGCCAAACCATAACGAGCTCTGGGGCCAACGTCCTGACTTTC
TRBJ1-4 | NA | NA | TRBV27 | CASSILFEAREHRDGEKLFF | TGTGCCAGCAGTATTCTGTTCGAGGCCCGAGAACACCGGGATGGAGAAAAACTGTTTTTT
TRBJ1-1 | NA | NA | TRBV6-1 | CASSRERARLSEAFF | TGTGCCAGCAGTCGAGAAAGGGCCAGACTCTCAGAAGCTTTCTTT
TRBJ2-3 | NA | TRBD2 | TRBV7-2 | CASSGGGTNPDTQYF | TGTGCCAGCAGCGGGGGGGGGACTAACCCAGATACGCAGTATTTT
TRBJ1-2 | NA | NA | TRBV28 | CASSRTGIRNYGYTF | TGTGCCAGCAGTAGAACAGGGATCCGGAACTATGGCTACACCTTC
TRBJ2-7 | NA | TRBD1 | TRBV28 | CASSFTQGAGEQYF | TGTGCCAGCAGTTTCACGCAGGGGGCGGGGGAGCAGTACTTC
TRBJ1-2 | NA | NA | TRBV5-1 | CASSLETVSGGGYTF | TGCGCCAGCAGCTTGGAGACCGTTAGTGGTGGAGGCTACACCTTC
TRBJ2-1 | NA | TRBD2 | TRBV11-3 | CASSASGTSGTEQFF | TGTGCCAGCAGCGCCTCTGGGACTAGCGGGACGGAGCAGTTCTTC
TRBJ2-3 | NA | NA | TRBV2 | CASSERPISRADTQYF | TGTGCCAGCAGTGAACGGCCAATTAGCCGTGCGGATACGCAGTATTTT
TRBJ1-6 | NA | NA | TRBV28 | CASSRARNNSPLHF | TGTGCCAGCAGTCGGGCCCGGAATAATTCACCCCTCCACTTT
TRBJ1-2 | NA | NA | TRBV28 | CASSFFSVGYGYTF | TGTGCCAGCAGTTTCTTCTCTGTGGGCTATGGCTACACCTTC
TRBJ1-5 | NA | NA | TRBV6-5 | CASSSAFNQPQHF | TGTGCCAGCAGTTCCGCATTCAATCAGCCCCAGCATTTT
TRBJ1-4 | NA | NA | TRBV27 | CASRLTGANEKLFF | TGTGCCAGCAGGTTGACAGGCGCTAATGAAAAACTGTTTTTT